Given below is one T cell receptor beta chain in context. The donors, healthy Caucasians from Russia, were aged about 6 to 100. Together with a sample-barcoded 5' primer, a J-beta primer mix was included in a second PCR lasting about 6 to 12 cycles. Using its own MiXCR run on the 5' RACE reads, TCRdb lists one record per CDR3 protein. The sample has 500,000 to 650,000 distinct CDR3 sequences, 27% seen once; the top ten hold approximately 3.7%. This record belongs to a study of blood T cells in healthy people across ages. The same sample was also used in a study of T cells of mothers and their children. That paper notes: During the second PCR, the M1S primer introduced sample barcodes along with 2-4 random nucleotides.

Sequencing was performed on blood. This TCR derives from a boy younger than 10 in good health.

CDR3 nucleotide sequence: TGTGCCAGCAGCTTAATCGTTAGGATGAACACTGAAGCTTTCTTT. Translating it yields CASSLIVRMNTEAFF. The gene calls are TRBV7-2 and TRBJ1-1; no firm D call. This CDR3 region has 15 residues. Germline V gene lookup returns CDR1 SGHTA and CDR2 FQGNSA. V was trimmed by 2 bases and J by 0 bases, leaving 10 bases between them. Based on the CDR3 plus reference TRBV7-2 and TRBJ1-1, the full variable domain is GAGVSQSPSNKVTEKGKDVELRCDPISGHTALYWYRQSLGQGLEFLIYFQGNSAPDKSGLPSDRFSAERTGGSVSTLTIQRTQQEDSAVYLCASSLIVRMNTEAFFGQGTRLTVV.